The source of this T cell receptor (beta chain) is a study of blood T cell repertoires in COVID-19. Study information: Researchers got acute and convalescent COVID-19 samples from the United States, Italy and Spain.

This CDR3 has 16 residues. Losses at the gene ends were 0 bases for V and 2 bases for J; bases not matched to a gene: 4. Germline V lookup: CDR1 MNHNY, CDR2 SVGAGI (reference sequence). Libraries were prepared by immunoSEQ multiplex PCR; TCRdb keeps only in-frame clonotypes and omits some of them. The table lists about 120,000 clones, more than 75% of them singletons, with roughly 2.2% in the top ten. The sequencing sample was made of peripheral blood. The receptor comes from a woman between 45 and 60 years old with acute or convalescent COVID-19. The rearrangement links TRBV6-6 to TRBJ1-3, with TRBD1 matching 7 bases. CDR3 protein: CASSYSTGTAGNTIYF. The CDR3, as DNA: TGTGCCAGCAGTTACTCGACAGGGACGGCTGGAAACACCATATATTTT.